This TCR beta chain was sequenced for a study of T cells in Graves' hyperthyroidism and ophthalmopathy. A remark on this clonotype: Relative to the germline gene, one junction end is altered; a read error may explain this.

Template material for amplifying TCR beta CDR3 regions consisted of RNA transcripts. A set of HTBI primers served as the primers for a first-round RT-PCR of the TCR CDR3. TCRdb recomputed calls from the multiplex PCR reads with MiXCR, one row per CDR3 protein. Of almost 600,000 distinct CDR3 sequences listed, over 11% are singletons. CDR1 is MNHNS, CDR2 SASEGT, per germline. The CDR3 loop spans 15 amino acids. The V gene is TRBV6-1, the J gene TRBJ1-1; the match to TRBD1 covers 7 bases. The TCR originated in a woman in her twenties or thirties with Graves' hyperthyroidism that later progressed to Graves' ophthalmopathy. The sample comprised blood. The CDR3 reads CASGRGTVMNTDAFF. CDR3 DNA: TGTGCCAGCGGGCGAGGGACAGTCATGAACACTGATGCTTTCTTT.